This T cell receptor beta chain was retrieved from a study of shared clonotypes between healthy human individuals. V was trimmed by 2 bases and J by 0 bases, leaving 8 bases between them. This CDR3 contains 15 residues. Germline CDR1 and CDR2: SGHAT and FQNNGV. Unsorted PBMC replicate PCRs used approximately 300 ng DNA, approximately 30,000 T cell genomes. Profiling relied on immunoSEQ multiplex PCR, and the TCRdb table lists in-frame clones only, not all of them. The data show about 530,000 clones, 75% to 80% seen once. The TCR comes from a woman between 40 and 55 years old in good health. Some clones in this sample may be carry-over from other donors' samples. Sequencing was done on a sample of PBMCs. This sequence joins TRBV11-2 and TRBJ2-1; tentatively, D is TRBD2 (5 bases). CDR3 sequence reads: CASSLSRVSYNEQFF. CDR3 DNA sequence: TGTGCCAGCAGCTTATCGCGGGTCTCCTACAATGAGCAGTTCTTC.